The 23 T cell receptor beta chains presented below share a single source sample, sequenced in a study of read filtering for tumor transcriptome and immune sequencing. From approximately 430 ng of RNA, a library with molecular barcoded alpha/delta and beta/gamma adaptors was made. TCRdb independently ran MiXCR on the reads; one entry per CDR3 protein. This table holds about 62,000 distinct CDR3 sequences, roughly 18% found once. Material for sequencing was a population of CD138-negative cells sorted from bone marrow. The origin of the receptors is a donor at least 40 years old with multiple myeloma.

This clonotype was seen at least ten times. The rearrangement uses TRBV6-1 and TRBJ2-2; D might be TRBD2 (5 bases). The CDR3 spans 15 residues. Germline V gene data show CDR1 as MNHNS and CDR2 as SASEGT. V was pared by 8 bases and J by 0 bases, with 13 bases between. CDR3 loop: CASGLGSSNTGELFF. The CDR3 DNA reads TGTGCCAGCGGACTTGGCAGTTCGAACACCGGGGAGCTGTTTTTT.

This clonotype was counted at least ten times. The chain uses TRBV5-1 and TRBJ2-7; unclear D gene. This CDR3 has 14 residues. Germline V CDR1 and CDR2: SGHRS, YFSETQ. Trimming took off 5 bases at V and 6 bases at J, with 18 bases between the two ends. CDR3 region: CASSPEFSYGEQYF. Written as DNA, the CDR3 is TGCGCCAGCAGTCCCGAATTCTCCTACGGCGAGCAGTACTTC.

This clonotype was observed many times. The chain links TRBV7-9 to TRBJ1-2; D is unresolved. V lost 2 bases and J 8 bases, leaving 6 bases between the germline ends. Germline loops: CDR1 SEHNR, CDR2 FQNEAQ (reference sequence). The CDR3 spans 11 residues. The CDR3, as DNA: TGTGCCAGCAGCTTAAATGGAGGCTACACCTTC. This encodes CASSLNGGYTF.

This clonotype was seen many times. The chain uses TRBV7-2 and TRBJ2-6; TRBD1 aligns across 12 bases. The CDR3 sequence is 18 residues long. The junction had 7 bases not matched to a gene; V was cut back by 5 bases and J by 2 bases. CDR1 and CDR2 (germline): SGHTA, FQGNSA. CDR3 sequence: CASSQPGQGAPGANVLTF. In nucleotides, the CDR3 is TGTGCCAGCAGCCAACCGGGACAGGGGGCCCCTGGGGCCAACGTCCTGACTTTC.

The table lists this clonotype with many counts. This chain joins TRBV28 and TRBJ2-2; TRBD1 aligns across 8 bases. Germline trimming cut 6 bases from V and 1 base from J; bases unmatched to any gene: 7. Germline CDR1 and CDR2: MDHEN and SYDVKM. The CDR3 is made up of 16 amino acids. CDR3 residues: CASSSIGQGNTGELFF. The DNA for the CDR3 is TGTGCCAGCAGCTCCATCGGACAGGGGAACACCGGGGAGCTGTTTTTT.

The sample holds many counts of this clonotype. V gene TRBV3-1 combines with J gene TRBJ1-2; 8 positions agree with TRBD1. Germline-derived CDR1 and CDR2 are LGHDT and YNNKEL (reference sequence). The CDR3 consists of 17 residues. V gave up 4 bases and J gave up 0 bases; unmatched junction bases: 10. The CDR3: CASSLNRGQGTNYGYTF. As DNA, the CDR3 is TGTGCCAGCAGCCTAAACCGCGGACAGGGAACTAACTATGGCTACACCTTC.

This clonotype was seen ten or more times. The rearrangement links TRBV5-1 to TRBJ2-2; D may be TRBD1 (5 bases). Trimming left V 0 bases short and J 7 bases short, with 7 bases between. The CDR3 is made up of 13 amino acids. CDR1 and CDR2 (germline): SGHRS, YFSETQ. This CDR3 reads CASSLAGNGELFF. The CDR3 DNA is TGCGCCAGCAGCTTGGCAGGGAACGGGGAGCTGTTTTTT.

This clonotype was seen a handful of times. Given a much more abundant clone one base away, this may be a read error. CDR3 loop: CAGSSRGSGANVLTF. CDR3 bases: TGTGCCGGTAGTTCCCGGGGCTCTGGGGCCAACGTCCTGACTTTC. The chain uses TRBV19 and TRBJ2-6; a possible D gene is TRBD2 (5 bases). The CDR3 extends over 15 amino acids. Germline CDR1 reads LNHDA; CDR2 reads SQIVND (reference sequence).

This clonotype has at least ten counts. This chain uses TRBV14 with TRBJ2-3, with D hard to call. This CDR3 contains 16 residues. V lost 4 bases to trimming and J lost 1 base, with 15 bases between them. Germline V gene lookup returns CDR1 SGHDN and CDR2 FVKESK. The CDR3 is CASSPLSLSGTDTQYF. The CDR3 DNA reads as TGTGCCAGCAGCCCGCTTTCCTTGAGCGGCACAGATACGCAGTATTTT.

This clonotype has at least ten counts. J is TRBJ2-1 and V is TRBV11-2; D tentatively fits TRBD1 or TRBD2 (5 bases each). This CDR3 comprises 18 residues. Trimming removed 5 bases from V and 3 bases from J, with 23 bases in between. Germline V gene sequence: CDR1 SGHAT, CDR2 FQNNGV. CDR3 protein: CASSPLVSRGRFYNEQFF. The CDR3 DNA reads TGTGCCAGCAGCCCTCTCGTCTCACGGGGCAGGTTCTACAATGAGCAGTTCTTC.

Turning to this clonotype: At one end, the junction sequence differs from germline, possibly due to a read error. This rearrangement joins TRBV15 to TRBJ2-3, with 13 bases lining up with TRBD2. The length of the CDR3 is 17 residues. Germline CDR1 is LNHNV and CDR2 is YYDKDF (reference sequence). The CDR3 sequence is CATSRDLRTSGRDAQYF. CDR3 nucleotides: TGTGCCACCAGCAGAGATCTAAGGACTAGCGGGAGAGATGCGCAGTATTTT.

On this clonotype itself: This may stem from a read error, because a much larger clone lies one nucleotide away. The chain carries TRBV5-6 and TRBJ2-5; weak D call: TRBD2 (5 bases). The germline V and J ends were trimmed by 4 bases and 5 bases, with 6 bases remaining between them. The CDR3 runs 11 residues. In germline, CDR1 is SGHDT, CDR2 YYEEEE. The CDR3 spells CASSGSETQYF. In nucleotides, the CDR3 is TGTGCCAGCAGCGGGAGTGAGACCCAGTACTTC.

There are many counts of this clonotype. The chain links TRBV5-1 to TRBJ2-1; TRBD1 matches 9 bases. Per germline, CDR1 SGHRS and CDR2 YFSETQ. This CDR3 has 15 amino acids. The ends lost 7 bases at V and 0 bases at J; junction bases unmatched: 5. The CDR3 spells CASAPGQGSYNEQFF. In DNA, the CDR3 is TGCGCCAGCGCCCCGGGACAGGGCTCCTACAATGAGCAGTTCTTC.

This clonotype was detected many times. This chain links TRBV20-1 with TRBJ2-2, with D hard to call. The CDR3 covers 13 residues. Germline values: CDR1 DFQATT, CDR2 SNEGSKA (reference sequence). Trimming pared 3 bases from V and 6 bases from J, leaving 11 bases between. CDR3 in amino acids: CSASLVRPGELFF. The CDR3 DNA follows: TGCAGTGCTAGTTTAGTGCGGCCCGGGGAGCTGTTTTTT.

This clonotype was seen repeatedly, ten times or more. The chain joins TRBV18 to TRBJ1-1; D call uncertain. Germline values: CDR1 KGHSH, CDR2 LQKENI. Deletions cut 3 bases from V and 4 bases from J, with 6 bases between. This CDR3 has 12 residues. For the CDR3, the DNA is TGTGCCAGCTCACCGCGGCCCACTGAAGCTTTCTTT. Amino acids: CASSPRPTEAFF.

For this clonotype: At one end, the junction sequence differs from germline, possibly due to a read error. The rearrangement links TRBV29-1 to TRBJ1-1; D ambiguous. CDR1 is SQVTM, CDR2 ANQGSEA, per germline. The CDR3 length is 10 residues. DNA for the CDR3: TGTAGCATTGGTTGGGATGAAGCTTTCTTT. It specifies CSIGWDEAFF. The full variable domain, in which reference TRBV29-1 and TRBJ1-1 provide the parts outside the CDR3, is SAVISQKPSRDICQRGTSLTIQCQVDSQVTMMFWYRQQPGQSLTLIATANQGSEATYESGFVIDKFPISRPNLTFSTLTVSNMSPEDSSIYLCSIGWDEAFFGQGTRLTVV.

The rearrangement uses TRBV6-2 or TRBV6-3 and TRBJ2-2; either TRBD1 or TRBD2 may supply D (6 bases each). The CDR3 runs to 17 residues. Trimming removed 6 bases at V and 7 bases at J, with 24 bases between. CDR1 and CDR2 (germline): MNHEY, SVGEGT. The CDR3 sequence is CASSQGRGTPNGGELFF. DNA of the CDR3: TGTGCCAGCAGCCAGGGTCGGGGGACACCAAATGGCGGGGAGCTGTTTTTT.

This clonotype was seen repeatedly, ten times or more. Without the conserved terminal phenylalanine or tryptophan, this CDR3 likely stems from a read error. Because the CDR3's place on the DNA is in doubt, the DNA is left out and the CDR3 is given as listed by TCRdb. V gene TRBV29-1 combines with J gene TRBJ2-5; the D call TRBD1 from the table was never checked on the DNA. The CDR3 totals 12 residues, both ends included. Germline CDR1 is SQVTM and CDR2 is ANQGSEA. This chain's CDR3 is CSVEVTGGSKEV.

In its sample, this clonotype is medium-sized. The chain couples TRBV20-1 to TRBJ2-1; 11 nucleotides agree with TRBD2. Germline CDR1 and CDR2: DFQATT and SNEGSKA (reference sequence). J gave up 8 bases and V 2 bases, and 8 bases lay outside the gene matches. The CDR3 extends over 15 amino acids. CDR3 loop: CSARILAGALYEQFF. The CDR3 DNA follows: TGCAGTGCTAGAATACTAGCGGGAGCTTTGTATGAGCAGTTCTTC.

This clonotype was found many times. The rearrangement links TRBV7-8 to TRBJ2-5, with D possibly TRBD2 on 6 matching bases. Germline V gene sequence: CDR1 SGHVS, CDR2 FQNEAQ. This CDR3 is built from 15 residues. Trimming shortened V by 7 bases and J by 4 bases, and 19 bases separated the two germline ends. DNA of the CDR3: TGTGCCAGCATCCGGGAAAGGCTGGGAGGAGAGACCCAGTACTTC. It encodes CASIRERLGGETQYF.

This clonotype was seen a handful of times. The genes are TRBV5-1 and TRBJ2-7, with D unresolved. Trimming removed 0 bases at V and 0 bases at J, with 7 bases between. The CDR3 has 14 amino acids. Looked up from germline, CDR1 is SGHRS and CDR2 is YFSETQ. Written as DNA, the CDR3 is TGCGCCAGCAGCTTGGAGGCTAGCTCCTACGAGCAGTACTTC. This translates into CASSLEASSYEQYF.

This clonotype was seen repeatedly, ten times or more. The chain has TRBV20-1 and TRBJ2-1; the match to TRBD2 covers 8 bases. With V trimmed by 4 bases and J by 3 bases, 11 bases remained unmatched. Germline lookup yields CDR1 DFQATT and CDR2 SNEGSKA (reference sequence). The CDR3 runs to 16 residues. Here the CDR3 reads CSATKAAGVSYNEQFF. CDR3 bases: TGCAGTGCTACTAAAGCAGCGGGGGTTAGCTACAATGAGCAGTTCTTC.

The CDR3 nucleotides read TGCGCCAGCAGCCAAGAGACGGCGGGGGGGCCCGTCACCGGGGAGCTGTTTTTT. Translation gives CASSQETAGGPVTGELFF. The rearrangement links TRBV4-1 to TRBJ2-2; TRBD2 aligns across 9 bases. CDR3 length equals 18 residues. V dropped 0 bases and J dropped 4; count of bases not matched to a gene: 9. The germline V gene has CDR1 MGHRA and CDR2 YSYEKL.